These 29 T cell receptor beta chains were sequenced from one sample in a study of T-cell reconstitution after alpha-beta-depleted transplantation in children. Unique molecular identifiers were used to barcode this TCRbeta library. TCRdb fed the PCR reads into MiXCR, producing one record per CDR3 protein. Among 450,000 to 550,000 distinct CDR3 sequences listed, about an eighth were seen once. The starting material was PBMCs, mostly from graft donor cells, obtained 180 days after TCRalphabeta/CD19-depleted stem cell transplant. Receptors were obtained from a female patient aged 2-10 years who had a stem cell transplant for aplastic anemia, so the T cells may come from the graft donor.

This clonotype was observed a few times. This chain links TRBV15 with TRBJ2-4, with 8 bases identical to TRBD1. The CDR3 contains 16 residues. Trimming at V came to 0 bases and at J to 3 bases, leaving 4 bases not matched to a gene. Germline loops: CDR1 LNHNV, CDR2 YYDKDF (reference sequence). The CDR3 sequence is CATSRDTGGHKNIQYF. In DNA, the CDR3 is TGTGCCACCAGCAGAGATACAGGGGGTCACAAAAACATTCAGTACTTC. Variable domain in full (rest from reference TRBV15 and TRBJ2-4): DAMVIQNPRYQVTQFGKPVTLSCSQTLNHNVMYWYQQKSSQAPKLLFHYYDKDFNNEADTPDNFQSRRPNTSFCFLDIRSPGLGDTAMYLCATSRDTGGHKNIQYFGAGTRLSVL.

The rearrangement joins TRBV18 to TRBJ2-3; 10 bases are shared with TRBD2. Per the germline V gene, CDR1 is KGHSH and CDR2 is LQKENI. Trimming took 4 bases from V and 2 from J; bases not matched to a gene: 3. There are 15 residues in the CDR3. The DNA of the CDR3 is TGTGCCAGCTCACTAGCGGGGGGACCCACAGATACGCAGTATTTT. Translated, it gives CASSLAGGPTDTQYF. The entire variable domain, with the rest obtained from reference TRBV18 and TRBJ2-3, is as follows: NAGVMQNPRHLVRRRGQEARLRCSPMKGHSHVYWYRQLPEEGLKFMVYLQKENIIDESGMPKERFSAEFPKEGPSILRIQQVVRGDSAAYFCASSLAGGPTDTQYFGPGTRLTVL.

The rearrangement links TRBV7-8 to TRBJ2-1; TRBD2 is a possible D gene (5 bases). The germline V and J ends were trimmed by 6 bases and 8 bases, with 20 bases remaining between them. Germline CDR1 and CDR2: SGHVS and FQNEAQ. This CDR3 has 15 residues. CDR3 coding DNA: TGTGCCAGCAGTGACGACCCTAGCAGACGTCATGAGCAGTTCTTC. It encodes CASSDDPSRRHEQFF.

J is TRBJ2-7 and V is TRBV4-3, with 7 bases lining up with TRBD1. CDR1 and CDR2 from the germline V gene are LGHNA and YSLEER. Trimming took 3 bases from V and 2 from J; bases not matched to a gene: 7. CDR3 size: 15 residues. The CDR3: CASSHYDRVPYEQYF. CDR3 DNA: TGCGCCAGCAGCCACTATGACAGGGTTCCCTACGAGCAGTACTTC.

This clonotype was detected only a few times. This chain joins TRBV15 and TRBJ2-5, with D hard to call. There are 14 residues in the CDR3. Germline CDR1 is LNHNV and CDR2 is YYDKDF (reference sequence). Deletions cut 3 bases from V and 4 bases from J, with 12 bases between. CDR3 DNA sequence: TGTGCCACCAGCAGGAGTCAGTCGGGAGAGACCCAGTACTTC. Protein product: CATSRSQSGETQYF.

This clonotype was observed a few times. The J gene is TRBJ2-2, the V gene TRBV4-3, with TRBD1 as a possible D gene (6 bases). CDR3 length equals 16 residues. Between the trimmed V and J ends, which lost 4 bases and 7 bases, there was a span of 19 bases. The V gene's germline CDR1 is LGHNA and CDR2 YSLEER. For the CDR3, the DNA is TGCGCCAGCAGCCCTGGGGCCCCAGGGGAAGACGGGGAGCTGTTTTTT. Protein: CASSPGAPGEDGELFF.

This clonotype was detected many times. This chain links TRBV12-3 or TRBV12-4 with TRBJ2-1, with TRBD2 identical over 8 bases. The length of the CDR3 is 14 residues. V lost 8 bases and J lost 0; bases outside the gene matches: 3. CDR3 bases: TGTGCCAGCCTAAGCGGGAGCTCCTACAATGAGCAGTTCTTC. It is translated as CASLSGSSYNEQFF.

This clonotype came up many times. The chain uses TRBV28 and TRBJ2-3; 10 nucleotides agree with TRBD2. This CDR3 has 18 amino acids. V dropped 2 bases and J dropped 3; count of bases not matched to a gene: 11. CDR1 and CDR2 from the germline V gene are MDHEN and SYDVKM. CDR3 sequence (DNA): TGTGCCAGCAGTTTAACCTGGGGCAGGACTAGCGGAACAGATACGCAGTATTTT. Translation: CASSLTWGRTSGTDTQYF.

This chain joins TRBV6-2 or TRBV6-3 and TRBJ2-1; no clear D. The V end was cut by 5 bases, the J end by 4 bases, with 6 bases between. There are 12 residues in the CDR3. Germline V gene lookup returns CDR1 MNHEY and CDR2 SVGEGT. This chain's CDR3 is CASSRFYNEQFF. CDR3 bases: TGTGCCAGCAGTCGGTTTTACAATGAGCAGTTCTTC.

V usage is TRBV11-2 and J usage is TRBJ2-1; 11 bases match TRBD2. CDR1 and CDR2 from the germline V gene are SGHAT and FQNNGV. CDR3 size: 15 residues. V gave up 5 bases and J gave up 4 bases; unmatched junction bases: 4. Here the CDR3 reads CASSTSGSLYNEQFF. The DNA of the CDR3 is TGTGCCAGCAGCACTAGCGGGAGCCTGTACAATGAGCAGTTCTTC.

There are a few counts of this clonotype. The J gene is TRBJ2-7, the V gene TRBV5-1; D is perhaps TRBD2 (6 bases). Per the germline V gene, CDR1 is SGHRS and CDR2 is YFSETQ. V lost 3 bases and J lost 1, with 20 bases in between. The CDR3 has 17 amino acids. The DNA for the CDR3 is TGCGCCAGCAGCTACTCTCTAGCGATCCGGAGGTCCTACGAGCAGTACGTC. Its translation: CASSYSLAIRRSYEQYV.

The chain uses TRBV7-2 and TRBJ2-7; tentatively, D is TRBD2 (6 bases). Germline values: CDR1 SGHTA, CDR2 FQGNSA. This CDR3 region has 16 residues. The ends were cut back, 0 bases at V and 0 bases at J, with 12 bases in the middle. The chain's CDR3 is CASSLAWTTSSYEQYV. Here the CDR3 DNA reads TGTGCCAGCAGCTTAGCGTGGACTACGAGCTCCTACGAGCAGTACGTC.

The chain combines TRBV20-1 with TRBJ1-5; D gene unclear. The CDR3 contains 14 residues. CDR1 and CDR2 (germline): DFQATT, SNEGSKA (reference sequence). The V end was cut by 0 bases, the J end by 4 bases, with 10 bases between. CDR3: CSARDLWGNQPQHF. As DNA, the CDR3 is TGCAGTGCTAGAGATTTGTGGGGAAATCAGCCCCAGCATTTT.

This clonotype was observed many times. The rearrangement links TRBV7-8 to TRBJ1-5; a weak D match, TRBD1 (6 bases). The CDR3 spans 14 residues. Between the trimmed V and J ends, which lost 7 bases and 5 bases, there was a span of 15 bases. CDR1 is SGHVS, CDR2 FQNEAQ, per germline. This chain's CDR3 is CASNPYGGYQPQHF. In DNA, the CDR3 is TGTGCCAGCAACCCATACGGGGGCTATCAGCCCCAGCATTTT.

The gene calls are TRBV28 and TRBJ2-7; TRBD2 agrees at 14 bases. The CDR3 is 17 amino acids. Per the germline V gene, CDR1 is MDHEN and CDR2 is SYDVKM. The V segment lost 2 bases and the J segment 6 bases; nucleotides outside the gene matches: 9. CDR3: CASSLNPGTSGSSEQYF. The DNA for the CDR3 is TGTGCCAGCAGTTTAAACCCAGGGACTAGCGGGAGCTCCGAGCAGTACTTC.

This clonotype showed up just a few times. This chain connects TRBV7-2 to TRBJ2-1; 7 bases are a match to TRBD2. V dropped 4 bases and J dropped 1; count of bases not matched to a gene: 4. Germline V lookup: CDR1 SGHTA, CDR2 FQGNSA. The CDR3 has 15 amino acids. CDR3 sequence (DNA): TGTGCCAGCAGCTGGAGCGGGAATTCCTACAATGAGCAGTTCTTC. Translating gives CASSWSGNSYNEQFF.

There are a few counts of this clonotype. The chain employs TRBV28 and TRBJ2-7; TRBD2 agrees at 8 bases. The CDR3 length is 15 residues. CDR1 and CDR2 from the germline V gene are MDHEN and SYDVKM. The junction had 6 bases not matched to a gene; V was cut back by 2 bases and J by 3 bases. This CDR3 is CASSLGLAPYYEQYF. CDR3 nucleotide sequence: TGTGCCAGCAGTTTAGGACTAGCTCCCTACTACGAGCAGTACTTC.

This clonotype was seen only a few times. The CDR3 protein is CASSFFRQGLPGELFF. DNA for the CDR3: TGCGCCAGCAGCTTTTTTAGACAGGGACTGCCCGGGGAGCTGTTTTTT. The chain recombines TRBV5-1 with TRBJ2-2; weak D call: TRBD1 (7 bases). The V and J ends lost 2 bases and 6 bases respectively, with 17 bases between them. Germline loops: CDR1 SGHRS, CDR2 YFSETQ. This CDR3 comprises 16 residues.

This clonotype occurred many times. The chain has TRBV5-1 and TRBJ2-3; D unresolved. Trimming shortened V by 0 bases and J by 5 bases, and 4 bases separated the two germline ends. Germline CDR1 SGHRS, CDR2 YFSETQ. CDR3 length: 12 residues. CDR3 residues: CASSLEGDTQYF. The CDR3 DNA reads as TGCGCCAGCAGCTTGGAAGGAGATACGCAGTATTTT.

The CDR3 nucleotides read TGCAGCGCACAAGGCCCCCAAGCGAGAACTGAAGCTTTCTTT. Translation gives CSAQGPQARTEAFF. The rearrangement links TRBV29-1 to TRBJ1-1; D is ambiguous. Germline V lookup: CDR1 SQVTM, CDR2 ANQGSEA. Trimming shortened V by 7 bases and J by 5 bases, and 20 bases separated the two germline ends. The CDR3 spans 14 residues.

This clonotype was seen a handful of times. This sequence joins TRBV7-2 and TRBJ2-1; 9 positions match TRBD2. V shed 1 base and J 15 bases; nucleotides not matched to a gene: 7. Germline V lookup: CDR1 SGHTA, CDR2 FQGNSA. The CDR3 extends over 13 amino acids. CDR3 sequence reads: CASSLVRAGGGFF. The CDR3 DNA is TGTGCCAGCAGCTTAGTCCGAGCGGGAGGTGGGTTCTTC. The variable domain in full, completed from reference TRBV7-2 and TRBJ2-1, reads GAGVSQSPSNKVTEKGKDVELRCDPISGHTALYWYRQSLGQGLEFLIYFQGNSAPDKSGLPSDRFSAERTGGSVSTLTIQRTQQEDSAVYLCASSLVRAGGGFFGPGTRLTVL.

This clonotype has only a few counts. The chain has TRBV5-1 and TRBJ2-7, with a weak D call TRBD2 (6 bases). With 4 bases removed from V and 3 bases from J, the gap between germline ends came to 26 bases. This CDR3 has 18 amino acids. Germline CDR1 reads SGHRS; CDR2 reads YFSETQ. CDR3 sequence (DNA): TGCGCCAGCAGCGATCTCAGAGGAACGGAGCCGCGGGGCTACGAGCAGTACGTC. It is translated as CASSDLRGTEPRGYEQYV.

The chain is built from TRBV6-1 and TRBJ2-1; perhaps TRBD1 as D (5 bases). V shed 7 bases and J shed 0 bases, with 16 bases lying between them. The CDR3 spans 16 residues. Germline CDR1 reads MNHNS; CDR2 reads SASEGT. The CDR3 bases are TGTGCCAGCACCCGACAGCAAACCAGCTCCTACAATGAGCAGTTCTTC. Translated: CASTRQQTSSYNEQFF.

The J gene is TRBJ2-2, the V gene TRBV28, with D perhaps given as TRBD1 or TRBD2 (5 bases each). The V end was cut by 11 bases, the J end by 2 bases, with 12 bases between. Germline values: CDR1 MDHEN, CDR2 SYDVKM. The CDR3 is made up of 13 amino acids. The CDR3 loop reads CAWGTPNTGELFF. The CDR3, as DNA: TGTGCCTGGGGGACGCCAAACACCGGGGAGCTGTTTTTT.

The chain links TRBV12-3 or TRBV12-4 to TRBJ2-7, with D perhaps matching TRBD2 (5 bases). V lost 7 bases to trimming and J lost 1 base, with 20 bases between them. The CDR3 covers 16 residues. The CDR3 bases are TGTGCCAGCACCGATTACCCGGACTGGGGATCCTACGAGCAGTACTTC. It yields the protein CASTDYPDWGSYEQYF.

This clonotype was counted a few times. The chain combines TRBV28 with TRBJ2-1; a possible D gene is TRBD2 (5 bases). CDR1 and CDR2 from the germline V gene are MDHEN and SYDVKM. The CDR3 runs to 12 residues. The V and J ends lost 7 bases and 8 bases respectively, with 12 bases between them. CDR3 DNA: TGTGCCAGCACTACCGGGAATTATGAGCAGTTCTTC. It is translated as CASTTGNYEQFF.

This clonotype was detected only a few times. The genes are TRBV5-1 and TRBJ2-7, with 10 bases lining up with TRBD1. After removal of 1 base from V and 7 bases from J, the junction contained 5 bases not matched to a gene. The germline gives CDR1 SGHRS, CDR2 YFSETQ. CDR3 length: 14 amino acids. CDR3: CASSLYGTGVEQYF. CDR3 DNA: TGCGCCAGCAGCTTGTACGGGACAGGGGTTGAGCAGTACTTC.

This clonotype was seen only a few times. The chain links TRBV19 to TRBJ2-1, with a weak D call TRBD1 (8 bases). CDR1 is LNHDA, CDR2 SQIVND, per germline (reference sequence). The CDR3 extends over 20 amino acids. Trimming removed 6 bases from V and 2 bases from J, with 29 bases in between. This CDR3 reads CASRKTLLAAGGPTYNEQFF. The DNA of the CDR3 is TGTGCCAGTAGAAAGACCCTCCTAGCGGCAGGGGGCCCAACCTACAATGAGCAGTTCTTC.

This clonotype was counted between two and nine times. The chain couples TRBV7-2 to TRBJ2-1; TRBD2 is a possible D gene (5 bases). This CDR3 is 15 amino acids long. CDR1 and CDR2 from the germline V gene are SGHTA and FQGNSA. V lost 3 bases to trimming and J lost 5 bases, with 14 bases between them. This chain's CDR3 is CASSFERSTNNEQFF. The CDR3 nucleotides read TGTGCCAGCAGCTTCGAGCGGAGTACTAACAATGAGCAGTTCTTC.